The T cell receptor (beta chain) described here comes from a study of T cells in Graves' hyperthyroidism and ophthalmopathy. Overall study results and limits: Expanded thyroid clonotypes (above 0.001) were mostly also found in blood. Ophthalmopathy stood apart from stable hyperthyroidism in a 13 V-J model.

This clonotype appeared a few times. Its specificity is not known. TCR beta CDR3 regions were amplified from RNA. The HTBI set primed first-round TCR CDR3 RT-PCR. Each CDR3 protein gets one entry after TCRdb re-called the multiplex PCR reads with MiXCR. The sample lists about 520,000 distinct CDR3 sequences, roughly 20% occurring once. Criteria for exclusion of patients were uncontrolled infection, other autoimmune disease, pregnancy or lactation. Diagnoses used clinical symptoms, serum thyroxine and TRAb, thyroid ultrasound and orbital computed tomography. The germline CDR1 and CDR2 sequences are MDHEN and SYDVKM. The CDR3 runs 14 residues. V was shortened by 5 bases and J by 0 bases, with 10 bases between the two germline ends.

The clonotype originates from a man aged 18 to 30 with Graves' hyperthyroidism. V and J are TRBV28 and TRBJ1-1; D not certain. Specimen: blood. CDR3 in amino acids: CASSPRALNTEAFF. For the CDR3, the DNA is TGTGCCAGCAGTCCGCGGGCCCTGAACACTGAAGCTTTCTTT.